The 7 T cell receptor beta chains reported below all come from one sample, sequenced in a study of regulatory T cells in long-lasting Graves disease. The time point: newly diagnosed GD, antithyroid drugs for less than 3 months. There was RNA extracted from PBMCs, and the TCR library was made from it. The authors built TCR beta libraries using iRepertoire HTBI primers and Arm-PCR of CDR3 regions. Via MiXCR, TCRdb re-called the multiplex PCR reads, giving one row per CDR3 protein. The data show just over 600,000 distinct CDR3 sequences, with approximately 15% seen just once and 15% to 20% held by the top ten. These data were also filed under a second study, of T cells in Graves' hyperthyroidism and ophthalmopathy.

Sequenced material: peripheral blood mononuclear cells (PBMCs), taken at new diagnosis, from a patient treated with antithyroid drugs. Source of these receptors: a young woman with Graves disease.

The sample holds many counts of this clonotype. The chain couples TRBV12-3 or TRBV12-4 to TRBJ1-1; D remains unclear. Trimming left V 3 bases short and J 0 bases short, with 8 bases between. The CDR3 totals 14 residues. The CDR3 DNA is TGTGCCAGCAGTTTTTGGCAGATGAACACTGAAGCTTTCTTT. It codes for CASSFWQMNTEAFF.

In this sample, this clonotype turned up a few times. V and J are TRBV19 and TRBJ2-1, with TRBD2 identical over 7 bases. This CDR3 spans 14 amino acids. The trim removed 4 bases at V and 9 bases at J, leaving 9 bases unmatched. From germline, CDR1 is LNHDA and CDR2 SQIVND (reference sequence). The CDR3 DNA reads TGTGCCAGTAGTAAGATCGGGGGAGGGCCTGAGCAGTTCTTC. Translated, it gives CASSKIGGGPEQFF.

This clonotype showed up many times. The chain couples TRBV6-1 to TRBJ1-5; the D gene is possibly TRBD1 (6 bases). With 7 bases removed from V and 2 bases from J, the gap between germline ends came to 9 bases. Germline V lookup: CDR1 MNHNS, CDR2 SASEGT. The CDR3 runs 13 residues. The chain's CDR3 is CASNSGGNQPQHF. CDR3 DNA: TGTGCCAGCAATTCAGGGGGCAATCAGCCCCAGCATTTT.

The rearrangement uses TRBV6-4 and TRBJ2-1; the match to TRBD2 covers 9 bases. CDR1 and CDR2 from the germline V gene are MRHNA and SNTAGT. J lost 1 base, V lost 4 bases, and 11 bases had no gene match. The CDR3 has 18 residues. The chain's CDR3 is CASSATRAAGGSYNEQFF. As DNA, the CDR3 is TGTGCCAGCAGTGCAACTAGGGCGGCGGGGGGGTCCTACAATGAGCAGTTCTTC.

This clonotype appeared many times. The J gene is TRBJ1-2, the V gene TRBV20-1, with a possible D match to TRBD1 (5 bases). Trimming left V 0 bases short and J 4 bases short, with 12 bases between. The CDR3 totals 14 residues. CDR1 is DFQATT, CDR2 SNEGSKA, per germline (reference sequence). The CDR3, as DNA: TGCAGTGCTAGAGAGACGACAGAGCTCTATGGCTACACCTTC. This codes for CSARETTELYGYTF.

The chain combines TRBV20-1 with TRBJ1-3, with TRBD1 as a possible D gene (6 bases). Germline CDR1 reads DFQATT; CDR2 reads SNEGSKA (reference sequence). V lost 5 bases and J 2 bases, leaving 16 bases between the germline ends. The CDR3 contains 15 residues. The CDR3 coding sequence is TGCAGTGCTCCCTTTGGGGGCGCGGCTGGAAACACCATATATTTT. Translated: CSAPFGGAAGNTIYF.

This clonotype was counted ten times or more. The chain employs TRBV28 and TRBJ1-1; tentative D call: TRBD1 (6 bases). The CDR3 has 12 amino acids. V was pared by 4 bases and J by 9 bases, with 12 bases between. Per the germline V gene, CDR1 is MDHEN and CDR2 is SYDVKM. In nucleotides, the CDR3 is TGTGCCAGCAGTTCAGGGGTCCAACAAGCTTTCTTT. Amino acid sequence: CASSSGVQQAFF.